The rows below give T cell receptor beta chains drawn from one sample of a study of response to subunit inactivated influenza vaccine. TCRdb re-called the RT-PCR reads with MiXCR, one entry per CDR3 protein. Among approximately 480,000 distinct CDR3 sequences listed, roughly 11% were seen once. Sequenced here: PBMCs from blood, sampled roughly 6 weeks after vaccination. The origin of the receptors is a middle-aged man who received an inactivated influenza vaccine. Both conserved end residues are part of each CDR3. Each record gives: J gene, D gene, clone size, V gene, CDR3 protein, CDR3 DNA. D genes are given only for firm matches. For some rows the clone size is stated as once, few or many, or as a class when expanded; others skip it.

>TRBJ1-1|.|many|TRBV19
CASRIGDTEAFF
TGTGCCAGTAGAATTGGTGACACTGAAGCTTTCTTT
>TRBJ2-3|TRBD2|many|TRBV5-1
CASSLATSGHTDTQYF
TGCGCCAGCAGCTTGGCGACTAGCGGACACACAGATACGCAGTATTTT
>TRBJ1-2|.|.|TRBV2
CASSVRGGGYTF
TGTGCCAGCAGTGTGCGGGGTGGTGGCTACACCTTC
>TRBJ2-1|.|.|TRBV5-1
CASSPAGDYNEQFF
TGCGCCAGCAGCCCGGCCGGAGACTACAATGAGCAGTTCTTC
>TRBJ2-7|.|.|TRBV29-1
CSVEDLSRDEQYF
TGCAGCGTTGAAGATTTGAGCAGGGACGAGCAGTACTTC
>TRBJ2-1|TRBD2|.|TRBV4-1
CASSQDRRGGTPEQFF
TGCGCCAGCAGCCAAGATCGGCGGGGGGGAACTCCCGAGCAGTTCTTC
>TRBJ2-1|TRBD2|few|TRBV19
CASSTTSGGINEQFF
TGTGCCAGTAGTACTACTAGCGGGGGCATCAATGAGCAGTTCTTC
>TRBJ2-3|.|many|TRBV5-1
CASSLSGFTDTQYF
TGCGCCAGCAGCTTGTCCGGTTTCACAGATACGCAGTATTTT
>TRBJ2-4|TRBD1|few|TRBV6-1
CASSEGGQGYIQYF
TGTGCCAGCAGTGAAGGTGGACAGGGATACATTCAGTACTTC
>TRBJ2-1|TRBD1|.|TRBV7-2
CASSLSAGGRNEQFF
TGTGCCAGCAGCTTAAGCGCAGGGGGCCGAAATGAGCAGTTCTTC
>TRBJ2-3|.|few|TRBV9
CASSPQTITSTDTQYF
TGTGCCAGCAGCCCTCAGACTATAACTAGCACAGATACGCAGTATTTT
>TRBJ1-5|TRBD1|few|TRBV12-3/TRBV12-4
CASSAATGGGNQPQHF
TGTGCCAGCAGTGCGGCGACAGGGGGTGGGAATCAGCCCCAGCATTTT
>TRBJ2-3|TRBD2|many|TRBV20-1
CSARLAGGRQYF
TGCAGTGCTCGACTAGCGGGGGGCCGCCAGTATTTT
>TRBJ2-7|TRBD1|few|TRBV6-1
CASRGRGRREQYF
TGTGCCAGCCGTGGCAGGGGGCGGAGAGAGCAGTACTTC
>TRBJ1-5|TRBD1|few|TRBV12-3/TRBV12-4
CASSQNRGGGQPQHF
TGTGCCAGCAGCCAAAACAGGGGAGGCGGTCAGCCCCAGCATTTT
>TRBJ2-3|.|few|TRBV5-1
CASSLESYTDTQYF
TGCGCCAGCAGCTTGGAAAGCTACACAGATACGCAGTATTTT
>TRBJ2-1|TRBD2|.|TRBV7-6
CASSLSGTRSAEQFF
TGTGCCAGCAGCCTATCGGGGACTAGAAGCGCTGAGCAGTTCTTC
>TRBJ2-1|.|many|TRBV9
CASSVGREYNEQFF
TGTGCCAGCAGCGTAGGTCGGGAGTACAATGAGCAGTTCTTC
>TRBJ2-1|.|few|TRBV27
CASSSHMQVNNEQFF
TGTGCCAGCAGTTCCCATATGCAGGTAAACAATGAGCAGTTCTTC
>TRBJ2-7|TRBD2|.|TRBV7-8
CASSSGGRGKHSYEQYF
TGTGCCAGCAGCTCGGGGGGGAGGGGGAAGCACTCCTACGAGCAGTACTTC
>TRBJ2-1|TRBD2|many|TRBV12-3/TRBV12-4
CASRTPGLAGYNEQFF
TGTGCCAGCAGGACCCCGGGACTAGCGGGGTACAATGAGCAGTTCTTC
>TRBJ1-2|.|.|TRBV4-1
CASSQGGYNGYTF
TGCGCCAGCAGCCAAGGAGGGTACAATGGCTACACCTTC
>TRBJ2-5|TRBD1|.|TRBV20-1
CSADSGTGNQETQYF
TGCAGTGCTGATTCCGGGACAGGGAACCAAGAGACCCAGTACTTC
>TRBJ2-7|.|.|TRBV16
CASSQSGPYEQYF
TGTGCCAGCAGCCAATCGGGCCCCTACGAGCAGTACTTC
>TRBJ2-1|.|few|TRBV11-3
CASSSARGGYNEQFF
TGTGCCAGCAGCTCCGCTCGGGGCGGGTACAATGAGCAGTTCTTC
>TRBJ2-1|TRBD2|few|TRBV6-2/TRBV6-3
CASSPRTSGDEQFF
TGTGCCAGCAGTCCTAGGACTAGCGGCGATGAGCAGTTCTTC
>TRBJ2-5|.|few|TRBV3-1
CASSQDRDTQETQYF
TGTGCCAGCAGCCAAGATCGTGACACCCAAGAGACCCAGTACTTC
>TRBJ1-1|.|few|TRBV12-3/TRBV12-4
CASSSGGRTANTEAFF
TGTGCCAGCAGTTCGGGGGGGAGGACGGCGAACACTGAAGCTTTCTTT
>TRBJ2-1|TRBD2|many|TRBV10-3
CAISELSGRHPGEQFF
TGTGCCATCAGTGAGCTTAGCGGGAGACACCCCGGTGAGCAGTTCTTC
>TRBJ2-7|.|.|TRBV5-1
CASSFADGYEQYF
TGCGCCAGCAGCTTCGCGGACGGTTACGAGCAGTACTTC
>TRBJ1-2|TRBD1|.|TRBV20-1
CSAETGTGEGYGYTF
TGCAGTGCTGAAACCGGGACAGGGGAAGGCTATGGCTACACCTTC
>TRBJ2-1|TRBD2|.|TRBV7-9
CASSLQSGGSYNEQFF
TGTGCCAGCAGCTTACAGTCCGGGGGGTCCTACAATGAGCAGTTCTTC
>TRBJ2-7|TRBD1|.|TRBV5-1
CASSLEWTGTYEQYF
TGCGCCAGCAGCCTGGAATGGACAGGGACCTACGAGCAGTACTTC
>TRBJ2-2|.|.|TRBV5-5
CASRYSGTTNTGELFF
TGTGCCAGCAGGTACTCCGGGACAACTAACACCGGGGAGCTGTTTTTT
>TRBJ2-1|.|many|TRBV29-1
CSVELRGGQSYSYNEQFF
TGCAGCGTTGAATTAAGGGGCGGTCAATCTTACTCCTACAATGAGCAGTTCTTC
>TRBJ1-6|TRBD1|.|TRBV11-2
CASNALVRGRNSPLHF
TGTGCCAGCAACGCGTTAGTCAGGGGGAGAAATTCACCCCTCCACTTT
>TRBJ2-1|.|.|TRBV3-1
CASSPVGTYNEQFF
TGTGCCAGCAGCCCAGTGGGGACCTACAATGAGCAGTTCTTC
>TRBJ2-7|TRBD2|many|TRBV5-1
CASSPTGLDYEQYF
TGCGCCAGCAGCCCCACCGGACTAGACTACGAGCAGTACTTC
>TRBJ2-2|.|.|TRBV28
CASSLFGVFYTGELFF
TGTGCCAGCAGTTTATTCGGGGTGTTTTACACCGGGGAGCTGTTTTTT
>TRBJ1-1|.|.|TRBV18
CASSGVEGNTEAFF
TGTGCCAGCTCAGGAGTTGAGGGGAACACTGAAGCTTTCTTT
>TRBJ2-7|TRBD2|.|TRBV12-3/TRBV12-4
CACGTSGPYEQYF
TGTGCCTGTGGGACTAGCGGACCCTACGAGCAGTACTTC
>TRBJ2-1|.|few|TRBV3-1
CASSRKTSDNEQFF
TGTGCCAGCAGCCGTAAGACGTCGGACAATGAGCAGTTCTTC
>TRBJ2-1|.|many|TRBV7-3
CASSLRRVAGNEQFF
TGTGCCAGCAGCTTAAGACGGGTCGCAGGGAATGAGCAGTTCTTC
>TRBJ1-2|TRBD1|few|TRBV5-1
CASSSSRDRGQNYGYTF
TGCGCCAGCAGCTCAAGCCGGGACAGGGGGCAGAACTATGGCTACACCTTC
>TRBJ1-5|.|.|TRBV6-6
CASIGTANQPQHF
TGTGCCAGCATTGGGACGGCGAATCAGCCCCAGCATTTT
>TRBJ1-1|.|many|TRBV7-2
CASIPGGVEAFF
TGTGCCAGCATCCCGGGGGGGGTTGAAGCTTTCTTT
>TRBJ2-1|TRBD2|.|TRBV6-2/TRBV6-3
CASRPPAGGQGQFF
TGTGCCAGCAGACCCCCGGCGGGGGGCCAGGGGCAGTTCTTC
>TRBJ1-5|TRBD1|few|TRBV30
CAWSRDRGRTGNQPQHF
TGTGCCTGGAGTCGGGACAGGGGGCGAACGGGCAATCAGCCCCAGCATTTT
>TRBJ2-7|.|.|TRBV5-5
CASSLVVDGTYEQYF
TGTGCCAGCAGCTTGGTGGTTGACGGGACCTACGAGCAGTACTTC
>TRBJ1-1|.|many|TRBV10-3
CAISTDTMNTEAFF
TGTGCCATCAGCACTGACACGATGAACACTGAAGCTTTCTTT
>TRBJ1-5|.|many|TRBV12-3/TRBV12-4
CASRGTRGDQPQHF
TGTGCCAGCAGAGGGACCCGTGGAGATCAGCCCCAGCATTTT
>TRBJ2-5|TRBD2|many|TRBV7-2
CASSVGLAGGILETQYF
TGTGCCAGCAGCGTGGGACTAGCGGGGGGAATCTTGGAGACCCAGTACTTC
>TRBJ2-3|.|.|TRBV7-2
CASSLALAGQGQRTDTQYF
TGTGCCAGCAGCTTAGCCTTAGCGGGACAGGGCCAGAGGACAGATACGCAGTATTTT
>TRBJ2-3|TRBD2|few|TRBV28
CASSFAGGPLDTQYF
TGTGCCAGCAGTTTTGCGGGAGGGCCATTGGATACGCAGTATTTT